The present T cell receptor beta chain was sequenced within a study of blood T cell repertoires in COVID-19. In its sample, this clone was seen a few times. Trimming left V 3 bases short and J 0 bases short, with 9 bases between. CDR3 length: 15 residues. Germline CDR1 reads SGHAT; CDR2 reads FQNNGV. How the authors handled the data: Reference gene primer amplification gave estimated nucleated cell counts. TCRdb's table, derived via immunoSEQ multiplex PCR, lists solely in-frame clones and lacks some. The DNA was the basis for D and trimming; V, J and clone size are from that table. The table records 200,000 to 250,000 clones, around 90% of them present only once.

The chain employs TRBV11-2 and TRBJ1-3, with D perhaps matching TRBD1 (5 bases). This sequence originates from a man aged 55 to 70 who had recovered from COVID-19. The source material was peripheral blood. CDR3 nucleotide sequence: TGTGCCAGCAGCTTCGACAGAAGCTCTGGAAACACCATATATTTT. This translates into CASSFDRSSGNTIYF.